This T cell receptor (beta chain) is from a study of shared clonotypes between healthy human individuals. General study points: Around 5% of naive CD4 clonotypes were shared across a handful of donors.

Germline V lookup: CDR1 LNHDA, CDR2 SQIVND (reference sequence). The CDR3 spans 15 residues. V was shortened by 6 bases and J by 5 bases, with 16 bases between the two germline ends. The repertoire was sequenced with immunoSEQ multiplex PCR; TCRdb's copy has only in-frame clones and lacks some. In the table there are 1.4 million to 1.5 million clones, roughly 96% of which are singletons. As regards this clone: Its matching antigen is unknown.

Source material: naive CD4+ T cells sorted from blood. Subset given: CD45RA+ positively selected. The TCR comes from a man aged 25 to 40 in good health. The chain combines TRBV19 with TRBJ1-4; D not certain. CDR3 region: CASSSLIGRNEKLFF. Here the CDR3 DNA reads TGTGCCAGTAGCTCCCTTATTGGGCGAAATGAAAAACTGTTTTTT. Drawing the rest from reference TRBV19 and TRBJ1-4, the complete variable domain is DGGITQSPKYLFRKEGQNVTLSCEQNLNHDAMYWYRQDPGQGLRLIYYSQIVNDFQKGDIAEGYSVSREKKESFPLTVTSAQKNPTAFYLCASSSLIGRNEKLFFGSGTQLSVL.